Presented here are 21 T cell receptor beta chains from one specimen sequenced in a study of T cells in Graves' hyperthyroidism and ophthalmopathy. Amplification yielded TCR beta CDR3 regions, with RNA transcripts as the source. HTBI primers were employed in a first-round RT-PCR of the TCR CDR3. TCRdb reanalysed the multiplex PCR reads using MiXCR and keeps one entry per CDR3 protein. The sample has 330,000 or so distinct CDR3 sequences, around 19% seen once. The sample was blood. Every receptor here comes from a man between 50 and 59 years old with Graves' ophthalmopathy.

This clonotype has more than one count but fewer than ten. The rearrangement joins TRBV4-2 to TRBJ1-1, with D possibly TRBD1 on 6 matching bases. V was trimmed by 0 bases and J by 6 bases, leaving 14 bases between them. The germline gives CDR1 LGHNA, CDR2 YNFKEQ. CDR3 length: 15 amino acids. CDR3 sequence: CASSQDLFQGSEAFF. DNA for the CDR3: TGTGCCAGCAGCCAAGATTTATTCCAGGGGTCTGAAGCTTTCTTT.

The chain has TRBV28 and TRBJ2-7; 9 bases agree with TRBD2. CDR1 is MDHEN and CDR2 is SYDVKM in the germline V gene. Unmatched junction bases numbered 4, after V lost 1 base and J lost 3 bases. The CDR3 runs to 15 residues. For the CDR3, the DNA is TGTGCCAGCAGTTTATCCGCTAGCGGGAACTACGAGCAGTACTTC. Its protein product is CASSLSASGNYEQYF.

The gene calls are TRBV5-4 and TRBJ2-3; TRBD1 matches at 10 bases. Germline trimming cut 4 bases from V and 5 bases from J; bases unmatched to any gene: 4. The CDR3 has 14 residues. CDR1 is SGHNT and CDR2 is YYREEE in the germline V gene (reference sequence). CDR3 protein: CASSPGQGGDTQYF. CDR3 nucleotide sequence: TGTGCCAGCAGCCCTGGACAGGGGGGAGATACGCAGTATTTT.

This clonotype was counted only a few times. The V and J genes are TRBV7-9 and TRBJ1-3; D is perhaps TRBD1 (5 bases). The CDR3 has 14 amino acids. The V end lost 5 bases, the J end lost 4 bases, and 12 bases lay between the germline ends. Germline CDR1 is SEHNR and CDR2 is FQNEAQ (reference sequence). The CDR3 nucleotides read TGTGCCAGCAGCCAGACAGTAGCAGGAAACACCATATATTTT. It yields the protein CASSQTVAGNTIYF.

The sample holds many counts of this clonotype. The chain couples TRBV28 to TRBJ2-7; possible D gene TRBD2, 5 bases. Trimming removed 4 bases at V and 0 bases at J, with 10 bases between. CDR1 and CDR2 (germline): MDHEN, SYDVKM. CDR3 length equals 14 residues. CDR3 bases: TGTGCCAGCAGTTCCCTGGGGAGCTCCTACGAGCAGTACTTC. Translating gives CASSSLGSSYEQYF. Using reference TRBV28 and TRBJ2-7 for the parts outside the CDR3, the full variable domain is DVKVTQSSRYLVKRTGEKVFLECVQDMDHENMFWYRQDPGLGLRLIYFSYDVKMKEKGDIPEGYSVSREKKERFSLILESASTNQTSMYLCASSSLGSSYEQYFGPGTRLTVT.

The chain employs TRBV2 and TRBJ2-1; 14 bases are shared with TRBD2. This CDR3 is built from 19 residues. CDR1 is SNHLY and CDR2 is FYNNEI in the germline V gene. J lost 0 bases, V lost 5 bases, and 9 bases had no gene match. DNA of the CDR3: TGTGCCAGCAGTACAAGACTAGCGGGAGGGCGGAGCTCCTACAATGAGCAGTTCTTC. Residues: CASSTRLAGGRSSYNEQFF.

The table lists this clonotype with many counts. J is TRBJ2-7 and V is TRBV20-1; D is uncertain. Germline assignment: CDR1 DFQATT and CDR2 SNEGSKA (reference sequence). The CDR3 consists of 11 residues. V lost 5 bases, J lost 4 bases, and 9 bases lay in between. CDR3: CSAPLGYEQYF. The CDR3 bases are TGCAGTGCTCCCCTAGGGTACGAGCAGTACTTC.

V is TRBV7-9 and J is TRBJ2-5; D unresolved. Trimming took 4 bases from V and 1 from J, leaving 13 bases between them. Germline assignment: CDR1 SEHNR and CDR2 FQNEAQ (reference sequence). The CDR3 totals 15 residues. The CDR3 coding sequence is TGTGCCAGCAGCTCCCCCGTGTCGCCCCAAGAGACCCAGTACTTC. Its protein product is CASSSPVSPQETQYF.

This clonotype was found a few times. The rearrangement uses TRBV19 and TRBJ2-1; the D is unclear. The CDR3 is made up of 13 amino acids. Germline V gives CDR1 LNHDA, CDR2 SQIVND (reference sequence). V lost 3 bases to trimming and J lost 7 bases, with 10 bases between them. The CDR3 loop reads CASSISVNNEQFF. The CDR3 coding sequence is TGTGCCAGTAGTATCAGTGTGAATAATGAGCAGTTCTTC.

This clonotype was picked up one time. The chain combines TRBV7-2 with TRBJ1-2; 8 nucleotides line up with TRBD1. Per the germline V gene, CDR1 is SGHTA and CDR2 is FQGNSA. The length of the CDR3 is 14 residues. The V gene end was trimmed by 5 bases and the J gene end by 4 bases; junction bases not matched to a gene: 6. Written as DNA, the CDR3 is TGTGCCAGCAGCCCCCGGGACAGGTCCTATGGCTACACCTTC. This encodes CASSPRDRSYGYTF.

The J gene is TRBJ2-1, the V gene TRBV19, with TRBD2 as a possible D gene (5 bases). With 4 bases removed from V and 7 bases from J, the gap between germline ends came to 14 bases. Germline-derived CDR1 and CDR2 are LNHDA and SQIVND (reference sequence). The CDR3 totals 14 residues. CDR3 sequence: CASSTVGVRNEQFF. The CDR3 bases are TGTGCCAGTAGTACAGTGGGAGTCAGAAATGAGCAGTTCTTC.

This clonotype was seen many times. The V gene is TRBV11-1, the J gene TRBJ2-3; 8 positions match TRBD2. The CDR3 runs 15 residues. The junction had 9 bases not matched to a gene; V was cut back by 5 bases and J by 5 bases. Looked up from germline, CDR1 is SGHAT and CDR2 is FQDESV (reference sequence). CDR3 residues: CASSPHSGMKDTQYF. Here the CDR3 DNA reads TGTGCCAGCAGCCCTCATAGCGGGATGAAAGATACGCAGTATTTT.

The CDR3 loop reads CAWMALPANTGELFF. The CDR3 DNA follows: TGTGCCTGGATGGCCTTACCCGCGAACACCGGGGAGCTGTTTTTT. The V and J genes are TRBV30 and TRBJ2-2; D ambiguous. The germline V and J ends were trimmed by 4 bases and 0 bases, with 12 bases remaining between them. Germline V gene data show CDR1 as GTSNPN and CDR2 as SVGIG (reference sequence). CDR3 length: 15 residues.

This clonotype was observed at least ten times. V gene TRBV20-1 combines with J gene TRBJ2-3; 12 bases align to TRBD2. The CDR3 length is 17 residues. Trimming removed 4 bases from V and 1 base from J; junction bases left unmatched: 9. From germline, CDR1 is DFQATT and CDR2 SNEGSKA (reference sequence). This chain's CDR3 is CSATRASGRGGTDTQYF. In nucleotides, the CDR3 is TGCAGTGCTACAAGGGCTAGCGGGAGGGGGGGCACAGATACGCAGTATTTT.

In its sample, this clonotype was seen a few times. This chain connects TRBV14 to TRBJ2-7; TRBD1 agrees at 8 bases. The CDR3 is 14 amino acids. Losses at the gene ends were 5 bases for V and 2 bases for J; bases not matched to a gene: 5. Germline loops: CDR1 SGHDN, CDR2 FVKESK. CDR3 in amino acids: CASSGGTGTYEQYF. CDR3 DNA sequence: TGTGCCAGCAGCGGCGGGACAGGCACCTACGAGCAGTACTTC.

This clonotype has ten or more counts. This chain links TRBV28 with TRBJ2-3; D is unclear. Trimming shortened V by 7 bases and J by 4 bases, and 15 bases separated the two germline ends. Germline V gene sequence: CDR1 MDHEN, CDR2 SYDVKM. This CDR3 spans 14 amino acids. The CDR3 nucleotides are TGTGCCAGCAAGAATGGGGTCCCCCCAGATACGCAGTATTTT. Translation gives CASKNGVPPDTQYF.

This clonotype was seen only a few times. The chain links TRBV7-2 to TRBJ2-3, with D unclear. V was pared by 5 bases and J by 6 bases, with 15 bases between. CDR3 size: 14 residues. CDR1 is SGHTA and CDR2 is FQGNSA in the germline V gene. CDR3 residues: CASSADWFSDTQYF. The CDR3 DNA reads TGTGCCAGCAGCGCTGACTGGTTTTCTGATACGCAGTATTTT.

This clonotype was detected many times. The rearrangement uses TRBV11-2 and TRBJ1-5; no definite D call. This CDR3 contains 13 residues. CDR1 and CDR2 from the germline V gene are SGHAT and FQNNGV. Trimming pared 3 bases from V and 7 bases from J, leaving 10 bases between. Here the CDR3 DNA reads TGTGCCAGCAGCTTTGCGGACGGACAGCCCCAGCATTTT. Amino acid sequence: CASSFADGQPQHF.

This clonotype was seen more than once but under ten times. The CDR3 region is CASSRTSGIGDTQYF. The CDR3 nucleotides are TGTGCCAGCAGCAGGACTAGCGGGATCGGAGATACGCAGTATTTT. The chain uses TRBV14 and TRBJ2-3, with 12 bases that match TRBD2. Looked up from germline, CDR1 is SGHDN and CDR2 is FVKESK. The CDR3 spans 15 residues. V was clipped by 5 bases and J by 5 bases; unmatched bases: 5.

The chain links TRBV20-1 to TRBJ1-4; 7 nucleotides align to TRBD1. In germline, CDR1 is DFQATT, CDR2 SNEGSKA (reference sequence). Trimming cost V 6 bases and J 4 bases; bases outside gene matches: 5. The CDR3 loop spans 13 amino acids. The CDR3, as DNA: TGCAGTGCCCCGGGACAGAGTAATGAAAAACTGTTTTTT. Amino acid sequence: CSAPGQSNEKLFF.

This clonotype was counted between two and nine times. The V call is TRBV29-1, the J call TRBJ1-2, with 8 bases that match TRBD1. From germline, CDR1 is SQVTM and CDR2 ANQGSEA. The CDR3 sequence is 13 residues long. Germline trimming cut 5 bases from V and 2 bases from J; bases unmatched to any gene: 4. The CDR3 coding sequence is TGCAGCGTTAGGCAGGGGGCGAACTATGGCTACACCTTC. Residues: CSVRQGANYGYTF. The full variable domain, with the rest looked up from reference TRBV29-1 and TRBJ1-2, is SAVISQKPSRDICQRGTSLTIQCQVDSQVTMMFWYRQQPGQSLTLIATANQGSEATYESGFVIDKFPISRPNLTFSTLTVSNMSPEDSSIYLCSVRQGANYGYTFGSGTRLTVV.